This T cell receptor beta chain comes out of a study of blood T cells in healthy people across ages. Germline V gene lookup returns CDR1 MNHNS and CDR2 SASEGT. V gave up 4 bases and J gave up 4 bases; unmatched junction bases: 11. CDR3 size: 16 residues. Then a second PCR, running roughly 6 to 12 cycles, was carried out with a sample-barcoded 5' primer and a J-beta primer mix. From each sample, at least 2.5 million paired-end reads containing CDR3 were obtained. Each CDR3 protein is one row after TCRdb ran MiXCR on the 5' RACE reads. In the table there are around 800,000 distinct CDR3 sequences, approximately 67% of which are singletons.

The sequence was collected from a man aged 30-40 years in good health. This rearrangement joins TRBV6-1 to TRBJ2-3; 7 nucleotides line up with TRBD1. Sequenced: blood. This chain's CDR3 is CASSVTSTGSPDTQYF. The CDR3 nucleotides are TGTGCCAGCAGTGTGACATCGACAGGGAGCCCAGATACGCAGTATTTT.